This TCR beta chain was sequenced during a study of blood T cell repertoires in COVID-19. About the research overall: COVID-19 samples, acute and convalescent, were from the United States, Italy and Spain. The cDNA or gDNA used as material had been derived from T cells, B-cell-depleted T cells, or PBMCs.

Allocation to cohorts depended on clinical history reported by the participants. In Cohort 3, a recovered donor had either two negative PCRs, clearance, or symptom resolution. CDR1 is SGHTA and CDR2 is FQGNSA in the germline V gene. The CDR3 extends over 15 amino acids. Trimming stripped 7 bases from V and 6 bases from J, with 19 bases between. Using immunoSEQ multiplex PCR, the repertoire was profiled, and TCRdb retains in-frame clones only, with some absent. The data contain approximately 250,000 clones, approximately 84% of them seen just once; the ten biggest clones take up approximately 15%. The V and J genes are TRBV7-2 and TRBJ2-1; TRBD2 is a possible D gene (5 bases). Sample: PBMCs or T cells enriched from blood (not recorded which). The receptor's source is a man aged 40-55 years who had recovered from COVID-19. The chain's CDR3 is CASTRRVLRGNEQFF. CDR3 nucleotide sequence: TGTGCCAGCACGAGAAGAGTCCTCCGGGGCAATGAGCAGTTCTTC. Together with reference TRBV7-2 and TRBJ2-1, the CDR3 gives the full variable domain: GAGVSQSPSNKVTEKGKDVELRCDPISGHTALYWYRQSLGQGLEFLIYFQGNSAPDKSGLPSDRFSAERTGGSVSTLTIQRTQQEDSAVYLCASTRRVLRGNEQFFGPGTRLTVL.